This T cell receptor (beta chain) is from a study of long-term antiretroviral therapy in people with HIV. Findings and limits, study-wide: HIV repertoires had narrower CDR3 length ranges than controls. Repertoire composition at all time points was dominated by clones that had expanded before ART.

Germline V lookup: CDR1 SGHNT, CDR2 YYREEE (reference sequence). Between the trimmed V and J ends, which lost 2 bases and 0 bases, there was a span of 12 bases. This CDR3 region has 15 residues. Sequencing relied on immunoSEQ assay v3.0, run at survey level. Using immunoSEQ multiplex PCR, the repertoire was profiled, and TCRdb retains in-frame clones only, with some absent. The sample has 15,000 to 20,000 clones; nearly 80% are singletons. Every participant with HIV received treatment in the United States. DNA was extracted from 1-10 million thawed cryopreserved PBMC. A remark on this clone: Its antigen remains unidentified.

The origin of this receptor is a woman between 50 and 59 years old with HIV. The sequencing here drew on unsorted PBMCs, taken 0.3 years after starting antiretroviral therapy. The chain employs TRBV5-4 and TRBJ2-7; D not resolved. The CDR3 sequence: CASSLDMDRSYEQYV. The CDR3 DNA reads TGTGCCAGCAGCTTAGACATGGATCGCTCCTACGAGCAGTACGTC.